The next 20 T cell receptor beta chains were all read from a single sample in a study of blood T cell repertoires in COVID-19. Clones were read by immunoSEQ multiplex PCR, and TCRdb kept only the in-frame ones, dropping some. This table holds around 86,000 clones, 75% to 85% found once. Sequenced: peripheral blood. The receptors originated from a woman of 80 years or more with acute or convalescent COVID-19.

CDR3 loop: CASSHDSNEQFF. The CDR3 DNA is TGTGCCAGCAGTCACGACAGCAATGAGCAGTTCTTC. This chain links TRBV7-2 with TRBJ2-1; possibly TRBD1 for D (5 bases). Per the germline V gene, CDR1 is SGHTA and CDR2 is FQGNSA. There are 12 residues in the CDR3. Trimming pared 6 bases from V and 6 bases from J, leaving 9 bases between.

The chain uses TRBV21-1 and TRBJ1-1; the D call in the table, TRBD1, was not verified against the DNA. TRBV21-1 is designated a pseudogene. This CDR3 contains 10 residues. The CDR3 DNA reads as TGTGCCAGTGGGCCCGTCAGAGCTTTCTTT. It specifies CASGPVRAFF.

The chain is built from TRBV6-2 or TRBV6-3 and TRBJ1-2; TRBD1 matches 8 bases. The CDR3 consists of 14 residues. V lost 5 bases and J lost 8; bases outside the gene matches: 10. The V gene's germline CDR1 is MNHEY and CDR2 SVGEGT. The CDR3: CASSGQGMRGGYTF. The DNA of the CDR3 is TGTGCCAGCAGTGGACAGGGAATGAGAGGAGGCTACACCTTC.

The chain uses TRBV15 and TRBJ2-1, with D maybe TRBD1 (6 bases). CDR3 length equals 16 residues. The germline V and J ends were trimmed by 0 bases and 2 bases, with 11 bases remaining between them. The V gene's germline CDR1 is LNHNV and CDR2 YYDKDF (reference sequence). The CDR3 is CATSRDRGGTYNEQFF. The CDR3 DNA sequence: TGTGCCACCAGCAGAGATCGAGGGGGTACCTACAATGAGCAGTTCTTC.

V gene TRBV3-1 (or the pseudogene TRBV3-2) combines with J gene TRBJ2-1; 8 bases align to TRBD2. Germline V gene data show CDR1 as LGHDT and CDR2 as YNNKEL (reference sequence). The CDR3 covers 17 residues. Germline trimming cut 1 base from V and 4 bases from J; bases unmatched to any gene: 9. DNA of the CDR3: TGTGCCAGCAGCCAAGGTCAGCGGGAGATTTATTACAATGAGCAGTTCTTC. Its protein is CASSQGQREIYYNEQFF.

The CDR3 region is CASSSAGTSGMYEQYF. The CDR3 DNA is TGTGCCAGCAGCTCGGCTGGGACTAGCGGGATGTACGAGCAGTACTTC. The rearrangement joins TRBV7-9 to TRBJ2-7; the match to TRBD2 covers 13 bases. Germline values: CDR1 SEHNR, CDR2 FQNEAQ (reference sequence). Losses at the gene ends were 4 bases for V and 4 bases for J; bases not matched to a gene: 7. This CDR3 has 16 residues.

The CDR3 bases are TGCGCCAGCAGCTTTTGGGACACCTACATGAACACTGAAGCTTTCTTT. As protein: CASSFWDTYMNTEAFF. This chain joins TRBV5-1 and TRBJ1-1; TRBD1 might be the D (6 bases). The CDR3 covers 16 residues. The V and J ends lost 2 bases and 0 bases respectively, with 14 bases between them. Germline loops: CDR1 SGHRS, CDR2 YFSETQ.

V is TRBV3-1 (or the pseudogene TRBV3-2) and J is TRBJ2-2, with TRBD1 as a possible D gene (5 bases). The V end lost 0 bases, the J end lost 6 bases, and 11 bases lay between the germline ends. CDR3 length: 15 amino acids. Germline loops: CDR1 LGHDT, CDR2 YNNKEL (reference sequence). This CDR3 reads CASSQDVGPAGELFF. The CDR3 region has the DNA TGTGCCAGCAGCCAAGATGTGGGGCCGGCCGGGGAGCTGTTTTTT.

This chain links TRBV2 with TRBJ1-1; 8 nucleotides align to TRBD1. CDR3 size: 14 residues. With V trimmed by 7 bases and J by 4 bases, 8 bases remained unmatched. CDR1 and CDR2 from the germline V gene are SNHLY and FYNNEI. The CDR3 loop reads CASKDRDRITEAFF. The CDR3 nucleotides are TGTGCCAGCAAGGACAGGGACCGTATCACTGAAGCTTTCTTT.

This CDR3 reads CASSLVEGFYEQYF. The CDR3 nucleotides are TGTGCCAGCAGCTTAGTAGAGGGTTTCTACGAGCAGTACTTC. The genes are TRBV11-2 and TRBJ2-7; possibly TRBD2 for D (5 bases). CDR3 length equals 14 residues. Germline assignment: CDR1 SGHAT and CDR2 FQNNGV. Trimming took off 1 base at V and 3 bases at J, with 10 bases between the two ends.

V gene TRBV9 combines with J gene TRBJ2-1; TRBD2 agrees at 10 bases. The germline V gene has CDR1 SGDLS and CDR2 YYNGEE. V shed 2 bases and J 6 bases; nucleotides not matched to a gene: 5. This CDR3 comprises 15 residues. Here the CDR3 DNA reads TGTGCCAGCAGCGTCCAGCGGGAGGGGAGCAATGAGCAGTTCTTC. As protein: CASSVQREGSNEQFF.

The chain employs TRBV5-5 and TRBJ2-3; 11 bases agree with TRBD2. The CDR3 covers 17 residues. V lost 2 bases and J lost 5; bases outside the gene matches: 10. Looked up from germline, CDR1 is SGHKS and CDR2 is YYEKEE (reference sequence). The CDR3 spells CASSFSYSGRAEDTQYF. The CDR3 bases are TGTGCCAGCAGCTTTTCATATAGCGGGAGGGCCGAAGATACGCAGTATTTT.

CDR3 bases: TGTGCCAGCAGCGTAGGGGACAGACAAGGGCAGTTCTTC. Translation: CASSVGDRQGQFF. The rearrangement joins TRBV9 to TRBJ2-1; 7 bases line up with TRBD1. Germline trimming cut 0 bases from V and 12 bases from J; bases unmatched to any gene: 6. Per germline, CDR1 SGDLS and CDR2 YYNGEE. The CDR3 covers 13 residues.

The chain carries TRBV5-8 and TRBJ1-2, with TRBD1 as a possible D gene (5 bases). The CDR3 is made up of 13 amino acids. Germline assignment: CDR1 SGHTS and CDR2 YDEGEE. V lost 1 base and J 4 bases, leaving 8 bases between the germline ends. The CDR3, as DNA: TGTGCCAGCAGCTTGTTCGGGGGCTATGGCTACACCTTC. Its translation: CASSLFGGYGYTF.

This clone has only a few counts. This chain joins TRBV13 and TRBJ2-7; TRBD2 aligns across 11 bases. CDR1 is PRHDT and CDR2 is FYEKMQ in the germline V gene (reference sequence). The length of the CDR3 is 16 residues. V trimming: 5 bases; J trimming: 0 bases; junction bases outside the gene matches: 6. The CDR3 loop reads CASSPSGLAVSYEQYF. The CDR3 DNA follows: TGTGCCAGCAGCCCCTCGGGACTAGCGGTCTCCTACGAGCAGTACTTC.

The gene calls are TRBV9 and TRBJ1-3; D unresolved. Trimming stripped 0 bases from V and 2 bases from J, with 9 bases between. Germline V gene data show CDR1 as SGDLS and CDR2 as YYNGEE. The CDR3 loop spans 15 amino acids. The CDR3 here is CASSVGPGAGNTIYF. The CDR3 region has the DNA TGTGCCAGCAGCGTAGGTCCGGGTGCTGGAAACACCATATATTTT.

V and J are TRBV6-5 and TRBJ1-1; weak D call: TRBD1 (5 bases). Trimming cost V 6 bases and J 3 bases, with 17 bases left between them. Germline CDR1 is MNHEY and CDR2 is SVGAGI. The CDR3 is 15 amino acids. The CDR3, as DNA: TGTGCCAGCAGAGCCGGCGGGGAAGGGGACACTGAAGCTTTCTTT. This gives the protein CASRAGGEGDTEAFF.

V and J are TRBV28 and TRBJ2-3; 12 bases align to TRBD2. Per germline, CDR1 MDHEN and CDR2 SYDVKM. The CDR3 is made up of 17 amino acids. Trimming at V came to 3 bases and at J to 0 bases, leaving 4 bases not matched to a gene. In nucleotides, the CDR3 is TGTGCCAGCAGTTTGCGGACTAGCGGGATTAGCACAGATACGCAGTATTTT. This codes for CASSLRTSGISTDTQYF.

The J gene is TRBJ1-6, the V gene TRBV2, with D possibly matching TRBD1 (5 bases). CDR1 is SNHLY and CDR2 is FYNNEI in the germline V gene. CDR3 length: 14 residues. Trimming cost V 8 bases and J 7 bases, with 15 bases left between them. The DNA of the CDR3 is TGTGCCAGCGGGGGACTCGGGGCCAATTCACCCCTCCACTTT. Residues: CASGGLGANSPLHF.

The gene calls are TRBV29-1 and TRBJ2-1; TRBD1 matches 7 bases. Germline-derived CDR1 and CDR2 are SQVTM and ANQGSEA. The CDR3 extends over 12 amino acids. Losses at the gene ends were 6 bases for V and 9 bases for J; bases not matched to a gene: 8. DNA for the CDR3: TGCAGCGTCAGCCCCGACAGGGTTGAGCAGTTCTTC. Amino acids: CSVSPDRVEQFF.